This T cell receptor (beta chain) was captured by sequencing in a study of regulatory T cells in long-lasting Graves disease. With iRepertoire HTBI primers and Arm-PCR of CDR3 regions, TCR beta libraries were built. TCRdb reanalysed the multiplex PCR reads using MiXCR and keeps one entry per CDR3 protein. The data hold roughly 400,000 distinct CDR3 sequences, with over 20% observed a single time. Stated time point: persistent/refractory GD, antithyroid drugs over 5 years with positive TRAb. PBMC RNA was the source of the TCR library. The germline V gene has CDR1 KGHSH and CDR2 LQKENI. The CDR3 has 15 residues. The V and J ends lost 3 bases and 5 bases respectively, with 13 bases between them. Study-level findings and limits: Graves' patients with persistent disease showed TCR diversity lower than patients newly diagnosed. With persistent disease, TRBV28, TRBJ1-2 and TRBJ2-5 were the favored segments.

A remark on this clonotype: Its target is not known.

The sample consisted of peripheral blood mononuclear cells (PBMCs), taken when the disease was refractory, from a patient treated with antithyroid drugs. This clonotype was obtained from a female donor with Graves disease. The genes are TRBV18 and TRBJ2-2; no definite D call. The CDR3 DNA sequence: TGTGCCAGCTCACCTCCAGTCATGGGGACCGGGGAGCTGTTTTTT. Translated: CASSPPVMGTGELFF.